This T cell receptor beta chain appears in the sequencing data of a study of CD8 T cells in ankylosing spondylitis. Whole-study findings and limits: Earlier studies detected some motif variants in reactive arthritis synovial fluid and blood. Among TCR beta sequences, a motif of eight highly homologous variants appeared characteristic of ankylosing spondylitis blood. Researchers reportedly found disease-linked clones significantly enriched in matched ankylosing spondylitis synovial fluid. Disease-linked clones, CD8+, were relatively rare in peripheral blood.

Making use of molecular barcodes, quantitative 5'-RACE generated TCR beta libraries. Each CDR3 protein is one row after TCRdb ran MiXCR on the 5' RACE reads. The repertoire holds around 440,000 distinct CDR3 sequences, with more than 15% as singletons. Germline assignment: CDR1 SQVTM and CDR2 ANQGSEA. The CDR3 is 13 residues long. The trim removed 5 bases at V and 6 bases at J, leaving 3 bases unmatched. This clonotype was found a few times. The target antigen is unknown. The TCR was taken from a male donor with ankylosing spondylitis. The rearrangement joins TRBV29-1 to TRBJ2-1, with 11 bases that match TRBD2. Material: blood, either unsorted or a sorted T cell fraction (not recorded which). The CDR3 loop is CSVPSGGSNEQFF. In DNA, the CDR3 is TGCAGCGTTCCTAGCGGGGGGTCCAATGAGCAGTTCTTC.